A selection of T cell receptor beta chains follows, all from one sample in a study of blood T cell repertoires in COVID-19. The table came from immunoSEQ multiplex PCR; TCRdb's copy has only in-frame clones and leaves some out. The profile shows 130,000 to 150,000 clones, roughly 77% of them singletons. Sequences were obtained from peripheral blood. The receptors stem from a man in his fifties or sixties with acute or convalescent COVID-19. Each CDR3 is given with its conserved first and last residue. Each record gives: J gene, clone size, D gene, V gene, CDR3 protein, CDR3 DNA. The D gene is left open where the match is weak. Only part of the rows carry a size: once, few, many, or a class if the clone is expanded.

TRBJ2-5	NA	NA	TRBV2	CASSAQGETQYF	TGTGCCAGCAGTGCTCAGGGGGAGACCCAGTACTTC
TRBJ2-7	NA	TRBD1	TRBV28	CASSFTGTGNYEQYF	TGTGCCAGCAGTTTCACCGGGACAGGGAACTACGAGCAGTACTTC
TRBJ2-7	NA	NA	TRBV18	CASSPPGPGAGEQYF	TGTGCCAGCTCACCCCCGGGTCCAGGGGCCGGCGAGCAGTACTTC
TRBJ1-5	NA	NA	TRBV19	CASSMRGPQHF	TGTGCCAGTAGTATGCGGGGGCCCCAGCATTTT
TRBJ2-7	few	TRBD2	TRBV10-3	CAISHGTSGSEAYEQYF	TGTGCCATCAGCCACGGGACTAGCGGGAGCGAAGCCTACGAGCAGTACTTC
TRBJ1-5	NA	TRBD1	TRBV30	CAWSVTGGQPQHF	TGTGCCTGGAGTGTGACAGGGGGCCAGCCCCAGCATTTT
TRBJ2-5	NA	NA	TRBV9	CASSVTGTTTETQYF	TGTGCCAGCAGCGTAACTGGAACAACTACGGAGACCCAGTACTTC
TRBJ2-2	NA	NA	TRBV21-1	CARLSGSWAGELFF	TGTGCCAGACTCAGCGGGAGCTGGGCCGGGGAGCTGTTTTTT
TRBJ2-7	NA	NA	TRBV7-2	CASSLVGQGPYEQYF	TGTGCCAGCAGCTTAGTGGGCCAGGGGCCCTACGAGCAGTACTTC
TRBJ2-1	once	TRBD1	TRBV5-1	CASSLGQGIDEQFF	TGCGCCAGCAGCTTGGGACAGGGAATCGATGAGCAGTTCTTC
TRBJ2-7	NA	NA	TRBV5-5	CASSSNSPYEQYF	TGTGCCAGCAGCTCCAACAGTCCCTACGAGCAGTACTTC
TRBJ1-5	few	NA	TRBV4-2	CASSHPDQPQHF	TGTGCCAGCAGCCATCCGGATCAGCCCCAGCATTTT
TRBJ2-7	NA	TRBD2	TRBV30	CAWSVGLAGTDEQYF	TGTGCCTGGAGTGTGGGTCTAGCGGGAACCGACGAGCAGTACTTC
TRBJ1-3	NA	NA	TRBV6-6	CASSYSASGGGNTIYF	TGTGCCAGCAGTTACTCAGCTTCCGGGGGTGGAAACACCATATATTTT
TRBJ2-7	NA	TRBD1	TRBV5-6	CASIRQGENGEQYF	TGTGCCAGCATCAGACAGGGGGAAAATGGGGAGCAGTACTTC
TRBJ1-5	few	TRBD1	TRBV25-1	CASRGQGDQPQHF	TGTGCCAGCAGAGGACAGGGGGATCAGCCCCAGCATTTT
TRBJ1-5	NA	NA	TRBV29-1	CSVGAGGNQPQHF	TGCAGCGTTGGTGCAGGGGGCAATCAGCCCCAGCATTTT
TRBJ2-7	NA	TRBD1	TRBV7-9	CASRPRTGGMVGEQYF	TGTGCCAGCAGGCCCCGGACAGGGGGCATGGTAGGCGAGCAGTACTTC
TRBJ2-7	NA	TRBD2	TRBV29-1	CSVEEREGLDYEQYF	TGCAGCGTTGAAGAGCGGGAGGGCCTGGACTACGAGCAGTACTTC
TRBJ2-3	NA	NA	TRBV2	CASSGQGQSTDTQYF	TGTGCCAGCAGTGGGCAAGGACAGAGCACAGATACGCAGTATTTT
TRBJ2-1	NA	TRBD2	TRBV10-3	CAISESGGRGNEQFF	TGTGCCATCAGTGAGTCAGGCGGGAGAGGTAATGAGCAGTTCTTC
TRBJ2-1	NA	TRBD1	TRBV5-1	CASSLQGARTYNEQFF	TGCGCCAGCAGCTTACAGGGGGCCCGCACCTACAATGAGCAGTTCTTC
TRBJ2-3	NA	TRBD2	TRBV9	CASSVWEGLTDTQYF	TGTGCCAGCAGCGTATGGGAGGGACTCACAGATACGCAGTATTTT
TRBJ1-1	NA	TRBD1	TRBV3-1/TRBV3-2	CASSQGFRGQTNTEAFF	TGTGCCAGCAGCCAAGGGTTCAGGGGACAGACGAACACTGAAGCTTTCTTT
TRBJ1-2	NA	NA	TRBV28	CASSLLSGGLGYTF	TGTGCCAGCAGTTTACTATCAGGTGGTTTGGGCTACACCTTC
TRBJ2-5	NA	NA	TRBV7-7	CASSLSSEETQYF	TGTGCTAGCAGCTTATCCAGCGAGGAGACCCAGTACTTC
TRBJ2-3	NA	NA	TRBV7-9	CASSSKSTDTQYF	TGTGCCAGCAGCTCAAAATCCACAGATACGCAGTATTTT
TRBJ2-3	NA	TRBD2	TRBV10-1	CASSELAGAGEDTQYF	TGCGCCAGCAGTGAGTTAGCGGGAGCGGGCGAAGATACGCAGTATTTT
TRBJ2-7	NA	TRBD2	TRBV27	CASSLTSGSREQYF	TGTGCCAGCAGTTTAACTAGCGGGAGTCGGGAGCAGTACTTC
TRBJ2-5	few	NA	TRBV11-1	CASSPPGGEETQYF	TGTGCCAGCAGCCCCCCCGGGGGAGAAGAGACCCAGTACTTC
TRBJ2-7	NA	TRBD1	TRBV7-6	CASSLGGTGGVYEQYF	TGTGCCAGCAGCTTAGGCGGCACAGGGGGTGTTTACGAGCAGTACTTC
TRBJ2-1	NA	TRBD2	TRBV24-1	CATSDRGGGNEQFF	TGTGCCACCAGTGACCGCGGGGGGGGGAATGAGCAGTTCTTC
TRBJ1-1	NA	TRBD1	TRBV6-6	CASSYQGQGNTEAFF	TGTGCCAGCAGTTACCAGGGACAGGGGAACACTGAAGCTTTCTTT
TRBJ2-1	NA	NA	TRBV11-2	CASSADRGNEQFF	TGTGCCAGCAGCGCAGATCGTGGCAATGAGCAGTTCTTC
TRBJ1-5	NA	NA	TRBV27	CASSLSSGVNQPQHF	TGTGCCAGCAGTTTATCTTCAGGGGTCAATCAGCCCCAGCATTTT
TRBJ2-6	NA	TRBD2	TRBV11-2	CASSRLAGPSGANVLTF	TGTGCCAGCAGCAGACTAGCGGGGCCCTCTGGGGCCAACGTCCTGACTTTC
TRBJ2-7	NA	NA	TRBV5-4	CASSYEAHEQYF	TGTGCCAGCAGCTATGAGGCCCACGAGCAGTACTTC